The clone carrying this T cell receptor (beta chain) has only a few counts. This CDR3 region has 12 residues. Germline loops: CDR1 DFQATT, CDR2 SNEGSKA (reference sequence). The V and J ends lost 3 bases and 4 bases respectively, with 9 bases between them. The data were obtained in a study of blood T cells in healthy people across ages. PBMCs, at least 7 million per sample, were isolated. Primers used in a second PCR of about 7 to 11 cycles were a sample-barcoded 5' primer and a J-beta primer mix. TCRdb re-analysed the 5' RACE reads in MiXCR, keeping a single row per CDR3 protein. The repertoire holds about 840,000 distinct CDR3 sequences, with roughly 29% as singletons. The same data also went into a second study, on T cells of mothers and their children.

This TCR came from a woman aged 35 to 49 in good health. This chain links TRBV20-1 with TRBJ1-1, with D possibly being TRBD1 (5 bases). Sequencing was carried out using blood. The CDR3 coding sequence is TGCAGTGCTAGGGACACAACCACTGAAGCTTTCTTT. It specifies CSARDTTTEAFF.